Listed below are T cell receptor beta chains from one sample, sequenced in a study of blood T cell repertoires in COVID-19. Produced via immunoSEQ multiplex PCR; TCRdb's table is partial and in-frame only. The sample records roughly 180,000 clones, 70% to 80% being singletons. Sequencing input: peripheral blood. These receptors were obtained from a woman in her fifties or sixties with COVID-19, enrolled during active disease. Each CDR3 is given with its conserved first and last residue. D genes are given only for firm matches. Some rows mark clone size as missing; the rest say once, few, many or name a class of expanded clone.

>TRBV4-2|TRBJ2-5|TRBD2|NA
TGTGCCAGCAGCCAAAAGGGACTAGCAGAGACCCAGTACTTC
CASSQKGLAETQYF
>TRBV28|TRBJ1-1|NA|NA
TGTGCCAGCAGTCCCGGACAGCCTAAAGCTTTCTTT
CASSPGQPKAFF
>TRBV2|TRBJ1-1|NA|NA
TGTGCCAGCAGTACCGGGAACTTGGCCGCTTTCTTT
CASSTGNLAAFF
>TRBV2|TRBJ1-2|NA|NA
TGTGCCAGCAGTGGTCTTCCCGACTACTATGGCTACACCTTC
CASSGLPDYYGYTF
>TRBV10-2|TRBJ2-1|TRBD2|NA
TGCGCCAGCACCTCGAGTCTGGCTAGCGGGATCAATGAGCAGTTCTTC
CASTSSLASGINEQFF
>TRBV19|TRBJ2-7|NA|NA
TGTGCCAGTAGTCCCTTCGGGGCCTACGAGCAGTACTTC
CASSPFGAYEQYF
>TRBV11-2|TRBJ1-2|TRBD1|NA
TGTGCCAGCAGCGTCACAGGGGGCAGGGGCTATGGCTACACCTTC
CASSVTGGRGYGYTF
>TRBV11-3|TRBJ2-1|TRBD2|once
TGTGCCAGCAGCCCCCAGCGGGGGGCCTACAATGAGCAGTTCTTC
CASSPQRGAYNEQFF
>TRBV5-1|TRBJ2-5|TRBD2|NA
TGCGCCAGCAGCTCTGGACTAGCGAGGACTCAAGAGACCCAGTACTTC
CASSSGLARTQETQYF
>TRBV4-2|TRBJ1-2|TRBD1|NA
TGTGCCAGCAGCCATCACGGACAGGGGGACTATGGCTACACCTTC
CASSHHGQGDYGYTF
>TRBV18|TRBJ2-1|NA|NA
TGTGCCAGCTCACCCCTGGACTTAGCCAATGAGCAGTTCTTC
CASSPLDLANEQFF
>TRBV7-9|TRBJ1-5|NA|NA
TGTGCCAGCAGCTTAGTGCAGGGTGCACCCCAGCATTTT
CASSLVQGAPQHF
>TRBV5-1|TRBJ2-2|TRBD1|few
TGCGCCAGCAGCCTACAGGGGGCAGGTCGGGACGGGGAGCTGTTTTTT
CASSLQGAGRDGELFF
>TRBV3-1/TRBV3-2|TRBJ2-2|TRBD1|few
TGTGCCAGCAGCCAACTAATGGGGACAGGGGACCTCTTTTTT
CASSQLMGTGDLFF
>TRBV7-9|TRBJ2-1|NA|NA
TGTGCCAGCAGCAACAGACTAGAAGGCTACAATGAGCAGTTCTTC
CASSNRLEGYNEQFF
>TRBV6-4|TRBJ1-2|TRBD1|NA
TGTGCCAGCTCTCTTACAGGGGAAGGTGGCTACACCTTC
CASSLTGEGGYTF
>TRBV29-1|TRBJ1-2|NA|NA
TGCAGCGCCGCCCACCCCCGGGCCCTAGCCCATGGCTACACCTTC
CSAAHPRALAHGYTF
>TRBV28|TRBJ2-7|TRBD1|NA
TGTGCCAGCCGGACAGGGGGAGTCTTCGAGCAGTACTTC
CASRTGGVFEQYF
>TRBV7-2|TRBJ1-2|NA|NA
TGTGCCAGCAGCCCATCCCTGGGGGGTGGTTATGGCTACACCTTC
CASSPSLGGGYGYTF
>TRBV28|TRBJ1-3|NA|NA
TGTGCCAGCAGTTTCGGGGCGGGGATAGAAGGAAACACCATATATTTT
CASSFGAGIEGNTIYF
>TRBV6-5|TRBJ1-1|NA|NA
TGTGCCACTTCGGCAAGGAGGATGAACACTGAAGCTTTCTTT
CATSARRMNTEAFF
>TRBV27|TRBJ2-1|TRBD2|few
TGTGCCAGCAGTCCCCCACCCGGGCTAGCGGGGGCCCCAGGGAGCTACAATGAGCAGTTCTTC
CASSPPPGLAGAPGSYNEQFF
>TRBV19|TRBJ2-3|TRBD2|NA
TGTGCCAGTAGTCTAAGAGCGGGAGGGAGCACAGATACGCAGTATTTT
CASSLRAGGSTDTQYF
>TRBV6-6|TRBJ2-5|TRBD2|NA
TGTGCCAGCATGCTAGGGAGGGCCCAGGAGACCCAGTACTTC
CASMLGRAQETQYF
>TRBV5-6|TRBJ2-5|NA|NA
TGTGCCAGCAGCTTGGCGGAGACCCAGTACTTC
CASSLAETQYF
>TRBV29-1|TRBJ2-5|NA|NA
TGCAGCGTCAACAGCCAAGCTTGGAGGGCCCAGTACTTC
CSVNSQAWRAQYF
>TRBV24-1|TRBJ2-3|NA|NA
TGTGCCACCAGTGATCCGGGGACTAGCACAGATACGCAGTATTTT
CATSDPGTSTDTQYF
>TRBV7-9|TRBJ1-6|TRBD1|few
TGTGCCAGCACCCGGACCGGGACAGGGAATTCACCCCTCCACTTT
CASTRTGTGNSPLHF
>TRBV29-1|TRBJ2-5|NA|NA
TGCAGCGTTGACAGGGCTGGGGAGACCCAGTACTTC
CSVDRAGETQYF
>TRBV7-9|TRBJ2-2|NA|NA
TGTGCCAGCAGCCACCGGGGGGCCCGGGAGCTGTTTTTT
CASSHRGARELFF
>TRBV9|TRBJ2-6|TRBD2|NA
TGTGCCAGCATAGGCGGGAGGGCGAACGGGGCCAACGTCCTGACTTTC
CASIGGRANGANVLTF
>TRBV7-9|TRBJ2-4|NA|many
TGTGCCAGCAGCTTAGGGGGGGAAGCCAAAAACATTCAGTACTTC
CASSLGGEAKNIQYF
>TRBV10-1|TRBJ2-2|NA|NA
TGCGCCAGCAGTGAGAGCCGCGTCGGGGAGCTGTTTTTT
CASSESRVGELFF
>TRBV4-1|TRBJ1-5|TRBD1|NA
TGCGCCAGCAGCCAAGGTGGGACAGGATTTCAGCCCCAGCATTTT
CASSQGGTGFQPQHF
>TRBV4-1|TRBJ2-1|NA|NA
TGCGCCAGCAGCCAAAGTCAGTTTTACAATGAGCAGTTCTTC
CASSQSQFYNEQFF
>TRBV28|TRBJ2-5|NA|NA
TGTGCCAGCAGTAGATGGCAGGGAGAGACCCAGTACTTC
CASSRWQGETQYF
>TRBV5-4|TRBJ2-2|NA|NA
TGTGCCAGCAGCTTGGTCGGGTTGAACACCGGGGAGCTGTTTTTT
CASSLVGLNTGELFF
>TRBV5-4|TRBJ2-1|NA|NA
TGTGCCAGCAGCTTGGACTCCGACTCCTACAATGAGCAGTTCTTC
CASSLDSDSYNEQFF
>TRBV19|TRBJ1-5|TRBD1|NA
TGTGCCAGTAGTAAGGACAGGGGATTAGCGCAGCCCCAGCATTTT
CASSKDRGLAQPQHF
>TRBV5-4|TRBJ1-1|TRBD1|NA
TGTGCCAGCAGCTTAAGGGGGCTGCTGACTGAAGCTTTCTTT
CASSLRGLLTEAFF
>TRBV5-6|TRBJ1-1|TRBD1|NA
TGTGCCAGCAGCGCATCCGGGACAGGGGGGATGGCGAACACTGAAGCTTTCTTT
CASSASGTGGMANTEAFF